This T cell receptor beta chain was documented in a study of shared clonotypes between healthy human individuals. Across the study: Donor ages ranged 18 to 49 years: a couple of women, a few men.

Study-wide results and limits: A reduction in generation probabilities was seen for non-shared clonotypes relative to those shared by all four donors. Researchers sampled blood only, noting tissue repertoires likely differ. Of the naive CD4 clonotypes, around 5.2% were shared across several donors.

Regarding this clone: Its antigen is unknown.

CDR1 and CDR2 from the germline V gene are SEHNR and FQNEAQ (reference sequence). The trim removed 0 bases at V and 1 base at J, leaving 15 bases unmatched. The CDR3 contains 19 residues. Naive CD8 cells, CD45RO-negative and positively selected for CCR7, excluded terminally differentiated effector memory CD45RA+ cells. Measured with immunoSEQ multiplex PCR; TCRdb has only the in-frame clones, and not every one. The table lists around 600,000 clones, more than 95% of them singletons. The receptor's source is a man aged 25 to 45 in good health. The sample was naive CD8+ T cells sorted from blood. The chain carries TRBV7-9 and TRBJ2-7; 7 bases are a match to TRBD1. In nucleotides, the CDR3 is TGTGCCAGCAGCTTAGCGGGAGACAGGGATCCATCTACTTCCTACGAGCAGTACTTC. Its translation is CASSLAGDRDPSTSYEQYF.